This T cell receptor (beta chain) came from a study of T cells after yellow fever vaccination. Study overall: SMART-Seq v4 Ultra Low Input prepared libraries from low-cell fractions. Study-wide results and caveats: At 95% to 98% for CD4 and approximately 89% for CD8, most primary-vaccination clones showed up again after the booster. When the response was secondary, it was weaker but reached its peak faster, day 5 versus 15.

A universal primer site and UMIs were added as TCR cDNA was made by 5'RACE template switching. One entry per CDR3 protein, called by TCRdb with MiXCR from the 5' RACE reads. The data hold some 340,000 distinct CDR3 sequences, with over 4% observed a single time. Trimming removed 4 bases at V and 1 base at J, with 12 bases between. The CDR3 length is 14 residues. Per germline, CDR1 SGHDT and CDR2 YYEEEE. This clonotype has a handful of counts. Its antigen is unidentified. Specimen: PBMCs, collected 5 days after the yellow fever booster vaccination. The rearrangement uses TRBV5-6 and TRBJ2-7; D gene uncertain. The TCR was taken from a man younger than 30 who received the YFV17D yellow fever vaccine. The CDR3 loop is CASSRLDVSYEQYV. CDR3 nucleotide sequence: TGTGCCAGCAGCAGGCTGGACGTTTCCTACGAGCAGTACGTC.